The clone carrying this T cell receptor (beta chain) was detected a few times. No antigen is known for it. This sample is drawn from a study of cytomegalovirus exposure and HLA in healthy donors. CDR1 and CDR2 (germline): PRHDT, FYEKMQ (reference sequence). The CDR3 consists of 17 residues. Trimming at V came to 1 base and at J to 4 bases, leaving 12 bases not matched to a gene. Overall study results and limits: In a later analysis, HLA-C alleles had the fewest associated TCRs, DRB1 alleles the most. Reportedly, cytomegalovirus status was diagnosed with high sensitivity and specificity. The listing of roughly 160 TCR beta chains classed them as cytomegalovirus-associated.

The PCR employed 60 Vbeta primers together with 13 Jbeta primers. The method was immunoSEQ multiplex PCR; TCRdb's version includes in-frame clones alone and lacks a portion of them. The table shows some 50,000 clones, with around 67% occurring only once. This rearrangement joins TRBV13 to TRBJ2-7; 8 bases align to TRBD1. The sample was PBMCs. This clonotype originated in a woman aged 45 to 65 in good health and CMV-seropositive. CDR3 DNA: TGTGCCAGCAGCTTAGCCCCCGGGGACAGGCTAGAGTACGAGCAGTACTTC. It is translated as CASSLAPGDRLEYEQYF.